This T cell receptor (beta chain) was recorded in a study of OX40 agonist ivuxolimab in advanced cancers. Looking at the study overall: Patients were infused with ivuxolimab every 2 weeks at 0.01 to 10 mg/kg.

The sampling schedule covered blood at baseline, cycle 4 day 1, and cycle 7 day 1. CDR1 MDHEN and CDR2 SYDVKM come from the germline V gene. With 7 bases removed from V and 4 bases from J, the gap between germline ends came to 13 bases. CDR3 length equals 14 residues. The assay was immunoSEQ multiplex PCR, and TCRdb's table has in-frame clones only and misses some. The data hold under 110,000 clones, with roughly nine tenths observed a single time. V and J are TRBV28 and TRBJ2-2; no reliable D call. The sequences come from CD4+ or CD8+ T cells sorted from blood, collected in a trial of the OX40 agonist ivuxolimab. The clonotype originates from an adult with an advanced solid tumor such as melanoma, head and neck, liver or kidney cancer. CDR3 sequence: CASMGSLITGELFF. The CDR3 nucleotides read TGTGCCAGCATGGGCAGCCTGATCACCGGGGAGCTGTTTTTT.